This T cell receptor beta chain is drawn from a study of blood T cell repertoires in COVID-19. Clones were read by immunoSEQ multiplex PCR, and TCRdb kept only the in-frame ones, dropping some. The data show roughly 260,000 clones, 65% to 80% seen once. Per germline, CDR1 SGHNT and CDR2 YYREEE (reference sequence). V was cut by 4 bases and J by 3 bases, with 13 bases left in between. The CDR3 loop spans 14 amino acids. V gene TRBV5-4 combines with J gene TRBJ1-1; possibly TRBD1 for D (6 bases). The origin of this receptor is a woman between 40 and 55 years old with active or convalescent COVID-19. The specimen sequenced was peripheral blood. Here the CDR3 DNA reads TGTGCCAGCAGCCTACAGGGAGAATACACTGAAGCTTTCTTT. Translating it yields CASSLQGEYTEAFF.